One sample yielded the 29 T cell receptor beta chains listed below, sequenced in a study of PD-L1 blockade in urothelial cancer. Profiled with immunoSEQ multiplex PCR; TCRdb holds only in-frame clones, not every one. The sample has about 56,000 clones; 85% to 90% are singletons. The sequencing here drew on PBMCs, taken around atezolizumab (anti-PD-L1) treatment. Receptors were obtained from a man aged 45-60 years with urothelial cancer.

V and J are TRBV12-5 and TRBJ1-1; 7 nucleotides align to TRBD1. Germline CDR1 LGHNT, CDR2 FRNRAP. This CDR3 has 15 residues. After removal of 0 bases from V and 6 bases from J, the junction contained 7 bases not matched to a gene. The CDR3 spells CASGLVRQGRAEAFF. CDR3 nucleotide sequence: TGTGCTAGTGGTTTGGTACGACAGGGAAGGGCTGAAGCTTTCTTT.

CDR3: CASSVQGSSYEQYF. CDR3 sequence (DNA): TGTGCCAGCAGTGTTCAGGGTAGCTCCTACGAGCAGTACTTC. The chain couples TRBV6-1 to TRBJ2-7, with D tentatively TRBD1 (5 bases). Germline V CDR1 and CDR2: MNHNS, SASEGT. This CDR3 spans 14 amino acids. V was pared by 4 bases and J by 0 bases, with 10 bases between.

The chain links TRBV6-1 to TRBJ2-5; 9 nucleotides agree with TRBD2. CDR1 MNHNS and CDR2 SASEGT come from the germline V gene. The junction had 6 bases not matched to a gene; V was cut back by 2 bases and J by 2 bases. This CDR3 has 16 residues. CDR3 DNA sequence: TGTGCCAGCAGTGAATCAAGGACTAGCGTTCAAGAGACCCAGTACTTC. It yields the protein CASSESRTSVQETQYF.

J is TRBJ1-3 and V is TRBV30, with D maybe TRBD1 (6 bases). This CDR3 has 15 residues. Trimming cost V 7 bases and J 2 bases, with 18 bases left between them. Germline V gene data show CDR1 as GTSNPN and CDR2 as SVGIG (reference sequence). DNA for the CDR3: TGTGCCTCTACGCGTGCGGGGGCAACTGGAAACACCATATATTTT. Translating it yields CASTRAGATGNTIYF. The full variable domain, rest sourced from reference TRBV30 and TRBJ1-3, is SQTIHQWPATLVQPVGSPLSLECTVEGTSNPNLYWYRQAAGRGLQLLFYSVGIGQISSEVPQNLSASRPQDRQFILSSKKLLLSDSGFYLCASTRAGATGNTIYFGEGSWLTVV.

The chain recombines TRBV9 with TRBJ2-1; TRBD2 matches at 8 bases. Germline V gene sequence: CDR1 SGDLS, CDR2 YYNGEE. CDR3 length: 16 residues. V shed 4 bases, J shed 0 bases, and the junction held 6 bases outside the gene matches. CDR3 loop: CASSPREGNSYNEQFF. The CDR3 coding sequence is TGTGCCAGCAGCCCCCGGGAGGGGAACTCCTACAATGAGCAGTTCTTC. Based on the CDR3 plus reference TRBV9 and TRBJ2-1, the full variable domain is DSGVTQTPKHLITATGQRVTLRCSPRSGDLSVYWYQQSLDQGLQFLIQYYNGEERAKGNILERFSAQQFPDLHSELNLSSLELGDSALYFCASSPREGNSYNEQFFGPGTRLTVL.

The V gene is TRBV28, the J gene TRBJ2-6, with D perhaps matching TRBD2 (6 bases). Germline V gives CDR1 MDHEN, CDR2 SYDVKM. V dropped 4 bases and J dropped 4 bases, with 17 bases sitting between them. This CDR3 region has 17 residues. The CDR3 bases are TGTGCCAGCAGTTGGAGGGTACCCCGATTCGGGGCCAACGTCCTGACTTTC. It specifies CASSWRVPRFGANVLTF.

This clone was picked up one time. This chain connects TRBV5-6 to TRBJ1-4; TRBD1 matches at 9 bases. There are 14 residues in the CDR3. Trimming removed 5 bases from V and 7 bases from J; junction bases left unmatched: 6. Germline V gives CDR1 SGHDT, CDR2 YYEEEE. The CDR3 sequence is CASSNRGHGEKLFF. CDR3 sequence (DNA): TGTGCCAGCAGTAACAGGGGGCATGGTGAAAAACTGTTTTTT.

CDR3 sequence: CASSSTGSTTEAFF. The CDR3 region has the DNA TGTGCCAGCAGCTCAACAGGGAGTACGACTGAAGCTTTCTTT. This sequence joins TRBV7-8 and TRBJ1-1; the D gene is possibly TRBD1 (6 bases). Germline lookup yields CDR1 SGHVS and CDR2 FQNEAQ. The CDR3 totals 14 residues. Trimming removed 4 bases at V and 5 bases at J, with 14 bases between.

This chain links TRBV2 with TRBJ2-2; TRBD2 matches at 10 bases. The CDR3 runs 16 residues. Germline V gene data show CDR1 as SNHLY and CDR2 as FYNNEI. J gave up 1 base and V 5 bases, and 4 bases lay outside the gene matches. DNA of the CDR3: TGTGCCAGCAGTATAGCGGGAGGTGGGAACACCGGGGAGCTGTTTTTT. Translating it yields CASSIAGGGNTGELFF.

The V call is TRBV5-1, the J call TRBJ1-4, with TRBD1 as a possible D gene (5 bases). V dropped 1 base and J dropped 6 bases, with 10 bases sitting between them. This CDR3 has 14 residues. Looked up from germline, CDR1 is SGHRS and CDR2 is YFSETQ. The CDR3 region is CASSLKGQDEKLFF. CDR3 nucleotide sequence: TGCGCCAGCAGCTTGAAGGGGCAGGATGAAAAACTGTTTTTT.

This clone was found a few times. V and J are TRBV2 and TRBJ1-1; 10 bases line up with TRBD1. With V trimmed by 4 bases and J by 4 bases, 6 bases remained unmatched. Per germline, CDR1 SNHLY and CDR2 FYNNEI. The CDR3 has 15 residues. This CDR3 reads CASSARDRGGTEAFF. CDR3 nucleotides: TGTGCCAGCAGTGCCCGGGACAGGGGTGGCACTGAAGCTTTCTTT. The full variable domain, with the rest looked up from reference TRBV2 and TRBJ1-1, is EPEVTQTPSHQVTQMGQEVILRCVPISNHLYFYWYRQILGQKVEFLVSFYNNEISEKSEIFDDQFSVERPDGSNFTLKIRSTKLEDSAMYFCASSARDRGGTEAFFGQGTRLTVV.

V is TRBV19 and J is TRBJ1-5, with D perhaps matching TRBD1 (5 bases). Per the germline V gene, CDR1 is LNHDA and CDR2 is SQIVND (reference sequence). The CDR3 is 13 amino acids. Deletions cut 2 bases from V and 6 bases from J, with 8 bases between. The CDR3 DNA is TGTGCCAGTAGTATACGGGGGTTTCAGCCCCAGCATTTT. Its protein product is CASSIRGFQPQHF.

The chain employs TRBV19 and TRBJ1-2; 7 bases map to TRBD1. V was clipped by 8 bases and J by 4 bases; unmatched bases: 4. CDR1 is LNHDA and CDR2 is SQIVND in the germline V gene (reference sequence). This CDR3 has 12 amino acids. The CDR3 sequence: CASRDRVYGYTF. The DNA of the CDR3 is TGTGCCAGTCGAGACAGGGTCTATGGCTACACCTTC.

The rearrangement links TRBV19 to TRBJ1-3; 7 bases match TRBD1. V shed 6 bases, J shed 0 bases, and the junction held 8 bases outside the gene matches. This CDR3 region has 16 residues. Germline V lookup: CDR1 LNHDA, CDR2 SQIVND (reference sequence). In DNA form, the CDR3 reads TGTGCCAGTAGCAAAAAGGGGGCGAGCTCTGGAAACACCATATATTTT. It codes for CASSKKGASSGNTIYF.

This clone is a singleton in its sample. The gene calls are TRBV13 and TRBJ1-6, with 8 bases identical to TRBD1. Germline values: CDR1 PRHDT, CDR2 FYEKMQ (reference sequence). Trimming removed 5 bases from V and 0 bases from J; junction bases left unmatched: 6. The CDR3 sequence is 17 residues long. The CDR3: CASSPRTGSSYNSPLHF. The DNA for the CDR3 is TGTGCCAGCAGCCCGCGGACAGGGAGCTCCTATAATTCACCCCTCCACTTT.

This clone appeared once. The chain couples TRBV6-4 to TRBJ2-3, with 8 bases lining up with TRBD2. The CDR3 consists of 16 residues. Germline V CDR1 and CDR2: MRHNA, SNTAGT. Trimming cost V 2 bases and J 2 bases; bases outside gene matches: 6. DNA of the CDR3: TGTGCCAGCAGTGACCCCCAGACTAGCGACACAGATACGCAGTATTTT. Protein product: CASSDPQTSDTDTQYF.

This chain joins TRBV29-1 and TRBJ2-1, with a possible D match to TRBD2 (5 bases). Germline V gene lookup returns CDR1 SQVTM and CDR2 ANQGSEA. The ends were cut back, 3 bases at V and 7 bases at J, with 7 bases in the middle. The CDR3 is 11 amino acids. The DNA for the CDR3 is TGCAGCGTTGAGAGGAGGAATGAGCAGTTCTTC. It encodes CSVERRNEQFF.

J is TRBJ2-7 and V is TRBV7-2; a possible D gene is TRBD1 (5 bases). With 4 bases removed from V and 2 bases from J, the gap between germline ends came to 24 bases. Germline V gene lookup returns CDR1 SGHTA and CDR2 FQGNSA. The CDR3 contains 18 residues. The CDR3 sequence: CASSSPDVDSLRPYEQYF. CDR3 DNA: TGTGCCAGCAGCTCCCCAGACGTTGACAGCCTTCGTCCCTACGAGCAGTACTTC. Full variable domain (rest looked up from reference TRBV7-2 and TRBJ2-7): GAGVSQSPSNKVTEKGKDVELRCDPISGHTALYWYRQSLGQGLEFLIYFQGNSAPDKSGLPSDRFSAERTGGSVSTLTIQRTQQEDSAVYLCASSSPDVDSLRPYEQYFGPGTRLTVT.

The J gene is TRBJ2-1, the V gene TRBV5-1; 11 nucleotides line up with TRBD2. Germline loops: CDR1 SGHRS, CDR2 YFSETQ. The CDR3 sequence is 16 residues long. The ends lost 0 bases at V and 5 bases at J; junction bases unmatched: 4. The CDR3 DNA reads TGCGCCAGCAGCTTGGCGACTAGCGGGGACGACAATGAGCAGTTCTTC. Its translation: CASSLATSGDDNEQFF.

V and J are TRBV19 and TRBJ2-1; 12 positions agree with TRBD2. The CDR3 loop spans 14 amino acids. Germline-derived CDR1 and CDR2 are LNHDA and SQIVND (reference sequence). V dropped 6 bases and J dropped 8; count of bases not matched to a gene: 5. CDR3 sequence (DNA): TGTGCCAGTAGCTTGGGACTAGCGGGCGATGAGCAGTTCTTC. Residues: CASSLGLAGDEQFF.

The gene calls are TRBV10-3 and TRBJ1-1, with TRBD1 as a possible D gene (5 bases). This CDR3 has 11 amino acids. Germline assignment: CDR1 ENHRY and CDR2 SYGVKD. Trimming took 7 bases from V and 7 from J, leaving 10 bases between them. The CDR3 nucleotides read TGTGCCATCACCTCAGGGAATGAAGCTTTCTTT. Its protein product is CAITSGNEAFF.

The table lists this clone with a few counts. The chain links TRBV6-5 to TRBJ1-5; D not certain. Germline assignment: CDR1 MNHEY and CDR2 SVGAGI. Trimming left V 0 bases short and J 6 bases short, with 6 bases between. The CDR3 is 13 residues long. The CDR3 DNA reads TGTGCCAGCAGTTACTCGAGGAGTCAGCCCCAGCATTTT. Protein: CASSYSRSQPQHF.

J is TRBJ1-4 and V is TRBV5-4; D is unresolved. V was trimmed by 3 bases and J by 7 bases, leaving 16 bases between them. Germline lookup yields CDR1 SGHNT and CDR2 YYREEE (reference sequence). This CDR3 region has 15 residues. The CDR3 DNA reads TGTGCCAGCAGCTCAATCGGGGAAGTGGGTGAAAAACTGTTTTTT. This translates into CASSSIGEVGEKLFF.

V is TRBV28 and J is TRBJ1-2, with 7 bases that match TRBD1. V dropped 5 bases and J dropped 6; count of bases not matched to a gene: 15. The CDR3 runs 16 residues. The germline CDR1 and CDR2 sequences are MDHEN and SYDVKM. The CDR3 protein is CASSDSGTEGFNGYTF. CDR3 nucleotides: TGTGCCAGCAGTGACTCCGGGACAGAGGGTTTTAATGGCTACACCTTC.

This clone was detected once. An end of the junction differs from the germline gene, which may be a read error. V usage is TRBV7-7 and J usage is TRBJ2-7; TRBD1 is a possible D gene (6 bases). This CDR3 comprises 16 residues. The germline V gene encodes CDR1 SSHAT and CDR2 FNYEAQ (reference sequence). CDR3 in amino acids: CASRTPGHHLRYEQYF. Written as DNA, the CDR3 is TGTGCTAGCAGGACGCCGGGACACCATCTCCGGTACGAGCAGTACTTC.

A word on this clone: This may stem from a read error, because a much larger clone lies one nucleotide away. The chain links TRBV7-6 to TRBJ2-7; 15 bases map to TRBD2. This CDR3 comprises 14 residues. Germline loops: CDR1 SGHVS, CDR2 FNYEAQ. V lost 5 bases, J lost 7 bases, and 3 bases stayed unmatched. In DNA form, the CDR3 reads TGTGCCAGCAGCCAAGGGACTAGCGGGAGGGAGCAGTACTTC. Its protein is CASSQGTSGREQYF.

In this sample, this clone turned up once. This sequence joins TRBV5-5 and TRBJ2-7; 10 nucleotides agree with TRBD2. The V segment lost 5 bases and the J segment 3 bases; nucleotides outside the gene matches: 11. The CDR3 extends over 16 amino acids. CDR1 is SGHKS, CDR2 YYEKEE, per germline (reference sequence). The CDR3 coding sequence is TGTGCCAGCAGATACGACTGGGCTAGCGGGAGCTACGAGCAGTACTTC. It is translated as CASRYDWASGSYEQYF.

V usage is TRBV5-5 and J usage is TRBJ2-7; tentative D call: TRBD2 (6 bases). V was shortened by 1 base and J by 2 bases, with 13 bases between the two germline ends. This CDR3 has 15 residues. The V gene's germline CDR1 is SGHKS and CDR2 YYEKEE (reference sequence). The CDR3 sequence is CASSLSGSGPYEQYF. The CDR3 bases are TGTGCCAGCAGCTTGAGCGGTAGCGGACCCTACGAGCAGTACTTC.

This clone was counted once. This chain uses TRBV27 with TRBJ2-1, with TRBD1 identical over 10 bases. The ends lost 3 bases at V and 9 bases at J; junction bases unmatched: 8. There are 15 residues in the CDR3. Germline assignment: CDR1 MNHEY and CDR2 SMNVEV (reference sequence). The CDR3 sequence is CASSFFRDRGGEQFF. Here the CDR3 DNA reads TGTGCCAGCAGTTTCTTCCGGGACAGGGGAGGTGAGCAGTTCTTC.